Listed below are T cell receptor beta chains from one sample, sequenced in a study of CD8 T cells in ankylosing spondylitis. One entry per CDR3 protein, called by TCRdb with MiXCR from the 5' RACE reads. The sample carries some 200,000 distinct CDR3 sequences, about 7% recorded once. Sequenced sample: blood, either unsorted or a sorted T cell fraction (not recorded which). These receptors came from a male donor with ankylosing spondylitis. Each CDR3 is given with its conserved first and last residue. A D gene is named only where the DNA matches it firmly. A row's size may be missing; if present it is once, few, many or a size class.

few NA 16 TRBJ2-6 TRBV11-2 CASSSETQVWANVLTF TGTGCCAGCAGCTCGGAAACACAGGTTTGGGCCAACGTCCTGACTTTC
many TRBD1 16 TRBJ2-7 TRBV9 CASSVFAGTGEYEQYF TGTGCCAGCAGCGTTTTTGCCGGGACAGGGGAGTACGAGCAGTACTTC
many TRBD1 16 TRBJ2-7 TRBV6-5 CASSKDRDTLSYEQYF TGTGCCAGCAGTAAGGACAGGGACACTTTGAGCTACGAGCAGTACTTC
many TRBD2 17 TRBJ2-7 TRBV7-2 CASSLAWSSGVQYEQYF TGTGCCAGCAGCTTAGCCTGGTCTAGCGGGGTCCAGTACGAGCAGTACTTC
NA NA 14 TRBJ2-2 TRBV7-6 CASSLTPGTGELFF TGTGCCAGCAGCTTAACCCCAGGGACCGGGGAGCTGTTTTTT
NA NA 14 TRBJ2-7 TRBV6-1 CASSPGTAVYEQYF TGTGCCAGCAGTCCAGGGACGGCTGTCTACGAGCAGTACTTC
few NA 13 TRBJ1-2 TRBV29-1 CSVVGQGGYGYTF TGCAGCGTTGTGGGTCAGGGAGGCTATGGCTACACCTTC
many TRBD1 15 TRBJ2-2 TRBV6-5 CASSLGQGKTGELFF TGTGCCAGCAGTTTGGGACAGGGAAAAACCGGGGAGCTGTTTTTT
many NA 13 TRBJ2-3 TRBV11-3 CASSLVAADTQYF TGTGCCAGCAGCTTAGTTGCAGCAGATACGCAGTATTTT
many NA 15 TRBJ2-1 TRBV7-8 CASSFVVVNSNEQFF TGTGCCAGCAGCTTCGTTGTTGTTAATTCCAATGAGCAGTTCTTC
many NA 12 TRBJ1-5 TRBV2 CASRIPLGGQHF TGTGCCAGCAGGATCCCGTTAGGGGGACAGCATTTT
NA TRBD1 16 TRBJ2-2 TRBV4-3 CASSQDWTGNTGELFF TGCGCCAGCAGCCAAGACTGGACAGGGAACACCGGGGAGCTGTTTTTT
many TRBD1 19 TRBJ2-4 TRBV11-1 CASSFSGGENPSTKNIQYF TGTGCCAGCAGCTTCTCAGGGGGCGAGAACCCCTCGACCAAAAACATTCAGTACTTC
many NA 13 TRBJ2-7 TRBV11-1 CASSLLEGNEQYF TGTGCCAGCAGCTTACTGGAGGGGAACGAGCAGTACTTC
many NA 13 TRBJ1-2 TRBV5-1 CASSPGTAAGYTF TGCGCCAGCAGCCCCGGGACGGCGGCGGGCTACACCTTC
NA NA 13 TRBJ1-4 TRBV4-1 CASSRRGDEKLFF TGCGCCAGCAGCCGTAGAGGGGATGAAAAACTGTTTTTT
many NA 15 TRBJ2-3 TRBV7-9 CASSGRTAGTDTQYF TGTGCCAGCAGCGGCCGGACAGCCGGCACAGATACGCAGTATTTT
many NA 14 TRBJ2-1 TRBV4-3 CASSQQPGGTEQFF TGCGCCAGCAGCCAACAGCCAGGAGGTACTGAGCAGTTCTTC
many NA 13 TRBJ1-4 TRBV12-3/TRBV12-4 CASSPAGGEKLFF TGTGCCAGCAGCCCCGCGGGTGGCGAAAAACTGTTTTTT
many NA 10 TRBJ1-2 TRBV12-3/TRBV12-4 CASSLEGYTF TGTGCCAGCAGTTTAGAAGGCTACACCTTC
NA TRBD1 16 TRBJ2-7 TRBV20-1 CSARDQNRGIPYEQYF TGCAGTGCTAGAGATCAGAACAGGGGGATTCCCTACGAGCAGTACTTC
many NA 13 TRBJ2-7 TRBV14 CASSQVVNYEQYF TGTGCCAGCAGCCAAGTAGTGAACTACGAGCAGTACTTC
many TRBD1 15 TRBJ1-2 TRBV27 CASSPQIQGARGYTF TGTGCCAGCAGCCCCCAAATTCAGGGGGCGAGAGGCTACACCTTC
many NA 14 TRBJ1-2 TRBV7-2 CASSFSGTNYGYTF TGTGCCAGCAGCTTCTCTGGGACTAACTATGGCTACACCTTC
many TRBD2 15 TRBJ2-1 TRBV11-2 CASSLEAGVGNEQFF TGTGCCAGCAGCTTAGAAGCGGGAGTTGGGAATGAGCAGTTCTTC
many NA 17 TRBJ1-1 TRBV5-1 CASSLGKGGLPATEAFF TGCGCCAGCAGCTTGGGGAAGGGAGGCCTACCTGCCACTGAAGCTTTCTTT
few NA 12 TRBJ2-4 TRBV7-9 CASSLDSDIQYF TGTGCCAGCAGCTTGGACAGCGACATTCAGTACTTC
NA TRBD1 16 TRBJ2-7 TRBV2 CASSDSLTGASYEQYF TGTGCCAGCAGTGATTCCCTAACAGGGGCCTCCTACGAGCAGTACTTC
many NA 15 TRBJ1-4 TRBV7-9 CASSLVGGANEKLFF TGTGCCAGCAGCTTAGTTGGCGGTGCCAATGAAAAACTGTTTTTT